This T cell receptor beta chain was profiled in a study of blood T cell repertoires in COVID-19 (TCRdb year 2020). Context from the whole study: Samples covering the acute and convalescent phases of COVID-19 were provided by collaborators in the United States, Italy and Spain. The prospective study material was composed of cDNA or gDNA derived from T cells, B-cell-depleted T cells, or PBMCs. Deeply sampled blood TCRbeta repertoires from subjects exposed to, actively infected with, or recovered from COVID-19 were included in the dataset. A freely available public database, intended as a resource for researchers studying the immune response to SARS-CoV-2, is where the repertoires were released. The samples were drawn from the first 160 participants of the ongoing ImmuneRACE study and from roughly 1,300 subjects provided by 6 global collaborators. The sample metadata nearly always contained a de-identified subject ID, COVID-19 status, age in years and sex. Where available, HLA class I and class II types were obtained from metadata supplied by the sample provider rather than from assay-based typing. Summary of the overall study and its limitations: The quantity of clinical and demographic metadata differed by source and by participant and was supplied without curation.

Whole blood was collected in K2EDTA tubes by collaborating institutions according to the institutions' own protocols. For TCRbeta analysis, collaborators shipped samples in one of three forms: frozen whole blood, isolated PBMCs, or DNA extracted from either of those sample types. Trimming takes 6 bases off V and 4 bases off J; junction bases not matched to a gene: 12. The CDR3 starts with the cysteine, ends with the phenylalanine, and has 16 residues. The read is trimmed to its CDR3 DNA, 48 bases read in frame from base 1. Via the germline V gene (reference sequence), CDR1 is LNHDA and CDR2 SQIVND. The immunoSEQ Assay, a bias-controlled multiplex PCR, was used to amplify TCRbeta CDR3 regions from genomic DNA. On the study's bioinformatics: Nucleated cell counts per sample were estimated from amplification of reference gene primers within the assay. Sequence reads were collapsed and filtered to measure the absolute abundance of every unique TCRbeta CDR3 rearrangement. For each sample, productive Simpson clonality was calculated as the square root of Simpson's diversity index across productive rearrangements. Imported from immuneACCESS, the table was reduced by TCRdb to in-frame sequences with V and J called. These copies leave out some clones; in studies compared against another copy, an unresolved V gene accounts for under half, and the cause of the remainder is not known. V, J and clone size derive from that table, while D and trimming were established from the DNA sequence. The sample profile shows about 490,000 clones; 80% to 90% of them were found once. The top ten hold approximately 3.2% of the sample.

This clone was detected only once. No cognate antigen has been identified for it. It has no much larger one-base neighbor in the sample; base qualities were not kept. The source material was peripheral blood. The sequence links TRBV19 to TRBJ1-3, with TRBD1 identical over 7 junction bases. The TCR sequence derives from a human donor in a cohort sampled during active COVID-19. The DNA reads as follows: TGTGCCAGTAGCTCTTACCTTGGGACAGCCGGAAACACCATATATTTT. Its amino acids are CASSSYLGTAGNTIYF.